This T cell receptor beta chain was sequenced in a study of blood T cell repertoires in COVID-19 (dated by TCRdb to 2020 to 2022). Context from the whole study: Collaborator samples came from the United States, Italy and Spain and covered acute and convalescent phases of COVID-19. The material from the prospective study consisted of cDNA or gDNA derived from T cells, B-cell-depleted T cells, or PBMCs. Deeply sampled blood TCRbeta repertoires from subjects exposed to, actively infected with, or recovered from COVID-19 were included in the dataset. A freely available public database, intended as a resource for researchers studying the immune response to SARS-CoV-2, is where the repertoires were released. The samples were drawn from two sources: the first 160 participants of the ongoing ImmuneRACE study, and 1,200 or so subjects contributed by 6 global collaborators. A de-identified subject ID, COVID-19 status, age in years and sex were almost always included in the sample metadata. Where HLA class I and class II types were available, the types were taken from metadata supplied by the sample provider, not from assay-based typing. What the authors observed across the whole study: How much clinical and demographic metadata was included differed by source and by participant, and the metadata was provided uncurated.

One collaborating source in Seattle enrolled patients during active infection and followed them longitudinally through the course of disease. Whole blood was collected in K2EDTA tubes by collaborating institutions according to the institutions' own protocols. For TCRbeta analysis, collaborator samples were shipped as frozen whole blood, as isolated PBMCs, or as DNA extracted from either sample type. TCRbeta CDR3 regions were amplified from genomic DNA by means of the immunoSEQ Assay, a bias-controlled multiplex PCR. The study's own analysis went as follows. Nucleated cell counts per sample were estimated from amplification of reference gene primers within the assay. Sequence reads were collapsed and filtered to measure the absolute abundance of every unique TCRbeta CDR3 rearrangement. For each sample, productive Simpson clonality was calculated as the square root of Simpson's diversity index over productive rearrangements. Entries here come from immuneACCESS through TCRdb and include only in-frame sequences with V and J called. Some clones fail to appear in such tables; in the studies checked, an unresolved V gene covers under half of the shortfall, and the cause of the remainder is unknown. The DNA was the basis for D and trimming; V, J and clone size are from that table. For this sample the table gives tens of thousands of clones, of which 74% were detected only once. Around 3.9% of the sample is held by the ten biggest clonotypes.

Remarks on this clone: This clone's antigen is unknown. No qualities accompany the bases; no much larger clone lies one base away.

Clipping removes 7 bases from V and 2 bases from J, with 4 as the unmatched junction base count. The CDR3 contains 14 residues, cysteine and phenylalanine counted. CDR3 DNA is the only sequence kept; it has 42 bases, read in frame from the first base. CDR1 and CDR2, per the germline V gene (reference sequence), are MNHEY and SMNVEV. This clonotype was sampled from an older man with COVID-19, enrolled during active disease. Sequences were obtained from peripheral blood. The V gene is TRBV27 and the J gene is TRBJ2-1; 8 bases in between match TRBD1. The CDR3 has the sequence CASKLDRAYNEQFF. The nucleotide sequence is TGTGCCAGCAAGTTGGACAGGGCCTACAATGAGCAGTTCTTC.